What follows are 8 T cell receptor beta chains derived from one specimen sequenced in a study of long-term antiretroviral therapy in people with HIV. Survey-level immunoSEQ v3.0 assays were run. TCRdb's copy holds only in-frame clones and misses some; the assay was immunoSEQ multiplex PCR. The data hold 25,000 to 30,000 clones, with 85% to 95% observed a single time. The sequences come from unsorted PBMCs, collected 7.3 to 7.5 years after starting antiretroviral therapy. The receptors stem from a man aged 50 or older with HIV.

This rearrangement joins TRBV7-9 to TRBJ1-1; 7 bases match TRBD1. The J segment lost 0 bases and the V segment lost 7 bases, leaving 11 bases of the junction unmatched. The germline V gene has CDR1 SEHNR and CDR2 FQNEAQ (reference sequence). The CDR3 extends over 16 amino acids. DNA for the CDR3: TGTGCCAGCACCCGAGACAGGGCTGAAATGAACACTGAAGCTTTCTTT. It translates to CASTRDRAEMNTEAFF.

The V and J genes are TRBV5-4 and TRBJ1-1; no firm D call. Trimming took off 1 base at V and 1 base at J, with 11 bases between the two ends. Germline V gives CDR1 SGHNT, CDR2 YYREEE (reference sequence). CDR3 length: 15 amino acids. This CDR3 reads CASSLSYGSNTEAFF. DNA of the CDR3: TGTGCCAGCAGCTTGTCTTACGGTTCGAACACTGAAGCTTTCTTT.

The V gene is TRBV10-3, the J gene TRBJ1-2; 8 bases align to TRBD1. V was clipped by 4 bases and J by 4 bases; unmatched bases: 11. This CDR3 region has 16 residues. CDR1 is ENHRY and CDR2 is SYGVKD in the germline V gene. The CDR3 protein is CAISAGRGQVAYGYTF. The CDR3 nucleotides are TGTGCCATCAGTGCCGGGCGGGGACAGGTCGCCTATGGCTACACCTTC.

The chain is built from TRBV7-9 and TRBJ1-2, with 7 bases that match TRBD1. CDR3 length equals 14 residues. Germline CDR1 is SEHNR and CDR2 is FQNEAQ (reference sequence). V shed 5 bases and J 4 bases; nucleotides not matched to a gene: 7. CDR3 in DNA: TGTGCCAGCAGCCACCGGACAGGAACCTATGGCTACACCTTC. It encodes CASSHRTGTYGYTF.

V usage is TRBV11-2 and J usage is TRBJ2-3; 9 positions agree with TRBD2. The CDR3 is 16 residues long. Germline V gene lookup returns CDR1 SGHAT and CDR2 FQNNGV. Trimming removed 6 bases from V and 2 bases from J; junction bases left unmatched: 9. Here the CDR3 reads CASSSPGGGATDTQYF. CDR3 DNA: TGTGCCAGCAGTTCCCCGGGCGGGGGGGCCACAGATACGCAGTATTTT.

This rearrangement joins TRBV28 to TRBJ2-3; the D gene is possibly TRBD1 (6 bases). Per the germline V gene, CDR1 is MDHEN and CDR2 is SYDVKM. The ends were cut back, 4 bases at V and 2 bases at J, with 28 bases in the middle. The CDR3 is made up of 20 amino acids. The CDR3 reads CASSSPLGQIGGGVTDTQYF. DNA of the CDR3: TGTGCCAGCAGTTCACCTCTAGGACAGATAGGAGGTGGTGTCACAGATACGCAGTATTTT.

Concerning this clone itself: Distinct nucleotide sequences in the sample also encode this CDR3. The chain has TRBV5-1 and TRBJ1-1; 8 bases map to TRBD1. The germline gives CDR1 SGHRS, CDR2 YFSETQ. The CDR3 has 15 residues. Trimming took 4 bases from V and 0 from J; bases not matched to a gene: 5. DNA of the CDR3: TGCGCCAGCAGCCCTGGACAGGGAATGAACACTGAAGCTTTCTTT. Its translation is CASSPGQGMNTEAFF.

The rearrangement links TRBV5-8 to TRBJ1-3; no clear D. The CDR3 is 12 residues long. V dropped 1 base and J dropped 3 bases, with 2 bases sitting between them. The germline V gene encodes CDR1 SGHTS and CDR2 YDEGEE. CDR3 coding DNA: TGTGCCAGCAGCTTGCTTGGAAACACCATATATTTT. Translation: CASSLLGNTIYF.